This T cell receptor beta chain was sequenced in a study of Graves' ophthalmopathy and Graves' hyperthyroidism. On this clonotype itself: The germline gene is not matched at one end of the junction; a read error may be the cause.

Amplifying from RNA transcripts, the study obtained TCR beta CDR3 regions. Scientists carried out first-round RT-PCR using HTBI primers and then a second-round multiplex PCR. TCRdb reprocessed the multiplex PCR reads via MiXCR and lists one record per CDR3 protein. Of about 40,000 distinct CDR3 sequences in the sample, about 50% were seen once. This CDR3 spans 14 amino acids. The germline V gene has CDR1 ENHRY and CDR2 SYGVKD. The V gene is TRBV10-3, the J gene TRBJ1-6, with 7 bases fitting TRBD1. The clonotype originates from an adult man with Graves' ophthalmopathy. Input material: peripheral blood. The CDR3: CASTRDSYKSPIHF. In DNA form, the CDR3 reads TGTGCGTCCACACGGGACAGCTATAAATCACCCATCCACTTT.